Each of the 10 T cell receptor beta chains below was sequenced from the same sample in a study of blood T cell repertoires in COVID-19. The assay was immunoSEQ multiplex PCR, and TCRdb's table has in-frame clones only and misses some. The sample yields roughly 200,000 clones, roughly 85% seen once. The source material was PBMCs or T cells enriched from blood (not recorded which). The receptors shown here come from a woman aged 35 to 49 with acute COVID-19.

As for this clone: Sequence at one end of the junction differs from germline and may be a read error. The chain couples TRBV11-2 to TRBJ1-6; TRBD1 matches 10 bases. Germline assignment: CDR1 SGHAT and CDR2 FQNNGV. The CDR3 extends over 12 amino acids. The CDR3 coding sequence is TGTGCCAGCAGCTTAGGACAGGGGGCTTTGCATTTT. Its protein product is CASSLGQGALHF. Filled out from reference TRBV11-2 and TRBJ1-6, the complete variable domain reads EAGVAQSPRYKIIEKRQSVAFWCNPISGHATLYWYQQILGQGPKLLIQFQNNGVVDDSQLPKDRFSAERLKGVDSTLKIQPAKLEDSAVYLCASSLGQGALHFGNGTRLTVT.

The chain employs TRBV6-5 and TRBJ1-2; TRBD1 matches 7 bases. The CDR3 totals 13 residues. Germline values: CDR1 MNHEY, CDR2 SVGAGI. V dropped 2 bases and J dropped 6; count of bases not matched to a gene: 3. The CDR3 region has the DNA TGTGCCAGCAGTTACAGACAGGGAGATGGCTACACCTTC. It yields the protein CASSYRQGDGYTF.

This chain uses TRBV9 with TRBJ1-1, with D possibly TRBD1 on 5 matching bases. V shed 2 bases and J shed 3 bases, with 11 bases lying between them. CDR3 length equals 14 residues. Germline V gives CDR1 SGDLS, CDR2 YYNGEE. CDR3 coding DNA: TGTGCCAGCAGCGTCAGCAGGGAGGACACTGAAGCTTTCTTT. Protein product: CASSVSREDTEAFF.

The chain is built from TRBV24-1 and TRBJ2-7; 7 positions match TRBD1. Germline trimming cut 4 bases from V and 5 bases from J; bases unmatched to any gene: 13. CDR1 and CDR2 (germline): KGHDR, SFDVKD. The CDR3 covers 16 residues. The CDR3 reads CATSDSPDRECHEQYV. CDR3 coding DNA: TGTGCCACCAGTGACTCCCCAGACAGGGAATGCCACGAGCAGTACGTC.

The genes are TRBV12-5 and TRBJ2-6; 8 bases map to TRBD1. The J segment lost 1 base and the V segment lost 1 base, leaving 3 bases of the junction unmatched. The CDR3 extends over 17 amino acids. CDR1 is LGHNT, CDR2 FRNRAP, per germline. The CDR3 region is CASGLGTGLSGANVLTF. DNA for the CDR3: TGTGCTAGTGGTTTGGGGACAGGGCTTTCTGGGGCCAACGTCCTGACTTTC. The full variable domain, its missing parts supplied by reference TRBV12-5 and TRBJ2-6, is DARVTQTPRHKVTEMGQEVTMRCQPILGHNTVFWYRQTMMQGLELLAYFRNRAPLDDSGMPKDRFSAEMPDATLATLKIQPSEPRDSAVYFCASGLGTGLSGANVLTFGAGSRLTVL.

This clone was seen only once. In DNA, the CDR3 is TGTGCCAGCACCGATGATCAGGTCGGGGAGCTGTTTTTT. It translates to CASTDDQVGELFF. This sequence joins TRBV5-5 and TRBJ2-2, with D unclear. Germline CDR1 SGHKS, CDR2 YYEKEE (reference sequence). Trimming removed 6 bases from V and 7 bases from J, with 13 bases in between. The CDR3 has 13 amino acids.

This rearrangement joins TRBV11-2 to TRBJ1-2; TRBD1 aligns across 8 bases. The CDR3 contains 15 residues. The germline V gene encodes CDR1 SGHAT and CDR2 FQNNGV. V lost 2 bases to trimming and J lost 4 bases; unmatched junction nucleotides: 6. The chain's CDR3 is CASSLIRDRIYGYTF. The CDR3 nucleotides are TGTGCCAGCAGCTTAATCCGGGACAGGATCTATGGCTACACCTTC.

This rearrangement joins TRBV27 to TRBJ1-1, with 11 positions matching TRBD1. Unmatched junction bases numbered 7, after V lost 3 bases and J lost 4 bases. The CDR3 contains 16 residues. Germline V gene lookup returns CDR1 MNHEY and CDR2 SMNVEV (reference sequence). CDR3 loop: CASSFRGQGAPTEAFF. Written as DNA, the CDR3 is TGTGCCAGCAGTTTCCGCGGACAGGGGGCGCCCACTGAAGCTTTCTTT.

This clone was seen once. The chain joins TRBV19 to TRBJ1-1; a possible D gene is TRBD1 (6 bases). With 5 bases removed from V and 9 bases from J, the gap between germline ends came to 10 bases. The CDR3 totals 11 residues. Germline CDR1 reads LNHDA; CDR2 reads SQIVND (reference sequence). CDR3 sequence reads: CASSQGSQAFF. DNA of the CDR3: TGTGCCAGTAGTCAGGGGTCTCAAGCTTTCTTT. Complete variable domain (other parts from reference TRBV19 and TRBJ1-1): DGGITQSPKYLFRKEGQNVTLSCEQNLNHDAMYWYRQDPGQGLRLIYYSQIVNDFQKGDIAEGYSVSREKKESFPLTVTSAQKNPTAFYLCASSQGSQAFFGQGTRLTVV.

The chain joins TRBV2 to TRBJ1-4; D unclear. This CDR3 comprises 16 residues. The V gene's germline CDR1 is SNHLY and CDR2 FYNNEI. The ends were cut back, 1 base at V and 7 bases at J, with 16 bases in the middle. The CDR3 reads CASSEVRSTVVEKLFF. DNA for the CDR3: TGTGCCAGCAGTGAAGTACGATCCACTGTAGTTGAAAAACTGTTTTTT.